This T cell receptor beta chain derives from a study of post-analysis software for immune sequencing data. The sample holds a few counts of this clonotype. What it binds is not known. Broader study findings: Patients carried 5 or 6 TRBV segments more frequently than controls did, and TRBV5-6, TRBV5-1 and TRBV20-1 were among them.

Prepared libraries of TCR beta cDNA carried unique molecular identifiers. TCRdb processed the PCR reads anew with MiXCR; each CDR3 protein has one entry. The data contain over 700,000 distinct CDR3 sequences, less than 35% of them singletons. This CDR3 region has 14 residues. The germline gives CDR1 SGHDT, CDR2 YYEEEE. V was shortened by 3 bases and J by 1 base, with 10 bases between the two germline ends. The sample consisted of blood. The sequence was obtained from a girl aged 10-17 years with multiple sclerosis. This chain links TRBV5-6 with TRBJ1-1, with a weak D call TRBD1 (6 bases). CDR3 region: CASSSGTWNTEAFF. The CDR3 DNA reads as TGTGCCAGCAGCTCCGGGACATGGAACACTGAAGCTTTCTTT.